This entry lists 20 T cell receptor beta chains sequenced from one sample in a study of monozygotic twins with inflammatory bowel disease. TCRdb re-called the 5' RACE reads and shows each CDR3 protein once, DNA omitted. Recorded for this sample: about 450,000 distinct CDR3 sequences. The source material was blood. The receptors were gathered from a human donor with ulcerative colitis or Crohn's disease, or a healthy co-twin of an affected twin (not recorded which).

This chain links TRBV4-1 with TRBJ2-7; there is no DNA to check the TCRdb D call of TRBD2. Germline-derived CDR1 and CDR2 are MGHRA and YSYEKL. This CDR3 spans 15 amino acids. CDR3 sequence reads: CASSLSSGWSYEQYF.

The chain carries TRBV19 and TRBJ1-5; absent DNA, TCRdb's TRBD1 call cannot be checked. The CDR3 covers 14 residues. Germline CDR1 is LNHDA and CDR2 is SQIVND (reference sequence). CDR3 residues: CASSIRGRNQPQHF.

V usage is TRBV9 and J usage is TRBJ2-7. Per germline, CDR1 SGDLS and CDR2 YYNGEE. The CDR3 is made up of 14 amino acids. CDR3 sequence: CASSPQAVSYEQYF.

The rearrangement uses TRBV5-5 and TRBJ1-6; TCRdb outputs TRBD1, but without DNA this stays unchecked. Per the germline V gene, CDR1 is SGHKS and CDR2 is YYEKEE (reference sequence). The CDR3 is made up of 14 amino acids. The CDR3 sequence: CASSSQGEGSPLHF.

V is TRBV7-2 and J is TRBJ2-5; as DNA is missing, the TRBD2 call by TCRdb cannot be tested. Looked up from germline, CDR1 is SGHTA and CDR2 is FQGNSA. The CDR3 has 16 amino acids. Here the CDR3 reads CASSLISGGYQETQYF.

The chain couples TRBV20-1 to TRBJ2-5; TCRdb's assignment of TRBD2 cannot be checked, as there is no DNA. Germline V gives CDR1 DFQATT, CDR2 SNEGSKA (reference sequence). This CDR3 has 13 amino acids. The CDR3 loop reads CSALAGLQETQYF.

This chain connects TRBV6-5 to TRBJ2-6; the TRBD2 assignment by TCRdb is unverifiable without DNA. This CDR3 has 17 residues. Germline loops: CDR1 MNHEY, CDR2 SVGAGI. The CDR3 sequence: CASSYSGGGSGANVLTF.

The chain combines TRBV10-3 with TRBJ1-6; without DNA, the TCRdb call of TRBD1 cannot be checked. Germline V gene sequence: CDR1 ENHRY, CDR2 SYGVKD. The CDR3 covers 15 residues. The CDR3 sequence: CAIRLETGFNSPLHF.

The CDR3 spells CASRKRGQSNTGELFF. This chain joins TRBV5-6 and TRBJ2-2; as DNA is missing, the TRBD1 call by TCRdb cannot be tested. Germline lookup yields CDR1 SGHDT and CDR2 YYEEEE. The CDR3 runs to 16 residues.

The V call is TRBV27, the J call TRBJ2-3; TCRdb indicates TRBD2, and absent DNA this call remains unverified. This CDR3 has 12 amino acids. Germline V gives CDR1 MNHEY, CDR2 SMNVEV (reference sequence). The CDR3: CASGLVADTQYF.

This chain connects TRBV20-1 to TRBJ2-6; as DNA is missing, the TRBD2 call by TCRdb cannot be tested. CDR3 length: 18 amino acids. From germline, CDR1 is DFQATT and CDR2 SNEGSKA (reference sequence). CDR3 protein: CSARDGTSPPAGANVLTF.

The chain recombines TRBV20-1 with TRBJ1-5. The CDR3 is 13 residues long. In germline, CDR1 is DFQATT, CDR2 SNEGSKA (reference sequence). The CDR3 protein is CSARGRGQQPQHF.

The V and J genes are TRBV5-1 and TRBJ1-4; checking the TCRdb D call of TRBD1 is not possible without DNA. Germline assignment: CDR1 SGHRS and CDR2 YFSETQ. The CDR3 is 14 residues long. The CDR3 is CASRPGQGWEKLFF.

The V gene is TRBV10-3, the J gene TRBJ2-1; the TRBD2 assignment by TCRdb is unverifiable without DNA. Germline assignment: CDR1 ENHRY and CDR2 SYGVKD. There are 16 residues in the CDR3. The CDR3 protein is CAISDPGTSGNNEQFF.

This chain uses TRBV5-1 with TRBJ2-1; lacking DNA, the TRBD2 call made by TCRdb goes unchecked. Germline assignment: CDR1 SGHRS and CDR2 YFSETQ. CDR3 length: 15 residues. The CDR3 spells CASSFWTTHGGEQFF.

The chain joins TRBV30 to TRBJ2-7; as DNA is missing, the TRBD1 call by TCRdb cannot be tested. Germline loops: CDR1 GTSNPN, CDR2 SVGIG (reference sequence). The CDR3 totals 14 residues. CDR3 in amino acids: CAWGDRGPSDEQYF.

The chain uses TRBV7-2 and TRBJ1-1; TCRdb indicates TRBD1, and absent DNA this call remains unverified. This CDR3 contains 15 residues. The germline gives CDR1 SGHTA, CDR2 FQGNSA. Here the CDR3 reads CASRHRQEGNTEAFF.

The gene calls are TRBV2 and TRBJ1-5; the TCRdb call, TRBD1, lacks DNA for checking. The germline V gene has CDR1 SNHLY and CDR2 FYNNEI. The CDR3 is 13 residues long. CDR3 loop: CASSDRDNQPQHF.

V and J are TRBV20-1 and TRBJ1-5; as DNA is missing, the TRBD1 call by TCRdb cannot be tested. The CDR3 consists of 12 residues. Germline V gene data show CDR1 as DFQATT and CDR2 as SNEGSKA (reference sequence). Here the CDR3 reads CSARGEGQPQHF.

This chain connects TRBV7-2 to TRBJ1-3; TCRdb indicates TRBD1, and absent DNA this call remains unverified. The CDR3 is made up of 16 amino acids. CDR1 and CDR2 (germline): SGHTA, FQGNSA. The CDR3 here is CASSFQGTSSGNTIYF. Using reference TRBV7-2 and TRBJ1-3 for the parts outside the CDR3, the full variable domain is GAGVSQSPSNKVTEKGKDVELRCDPISGHTALYWYRQSLGQGLEFLIYFQGNSAPDKSGLPSDRFSAERTGGSVSTLTIQRTQQEDSAVYLCASSFQGTSSGNTIYFGEGSWLTVV.